These 32 T cell receptor beta chains originate from one sample sequenced in a study of T cell responses to AZD1222 COVID-19 vaccine. Using immunoSEQ multiplex PCR, the repertoire was profiled, and TCRdb retains in-frame clones only, with some absent. Of 55,000 to 85,000 clones listed, around 84% are singletons. This specimen consisted of peripheral blood, obtained on day 0 of AZD1222 vaccination. The origin of the receptors is an adult in good health.

The chain couples TRBV30 to TRBJ2-7; possibly TRBD1 for D (5 bases). Per the germline V gene, CDR1 is GTSNPN and CDR2 is SVGIG (reference sequence). Trimming shortened V by 6 bases and J by 3 bases, and 15 bases separated the two germline ends. This CDR3 is 13 amino acids long. The CDR3 sequence: CACTQNQGYEQYF. The CDR3 bases are TGTGCCTGTACTCAGAATCAGGGCTACGAGCAGTACTTC.

The V gene is TRBV6-1, the J gene TRBJ1-1; D remains unclear. There are 13 residues in the CDR3. Germline CDR1 MNHNS, CDR2 SASEGT. V gave up 0 bases and J gave up 7 bases, with 9 bases separating them. Here the CDR3 DNA reads TGTGCCAGCAGTGAAGCGCGAAAGGATGAAGCTTTCTTT. Protein: CASSEARKDEAFF.

With regard to this clone: Other DNA sequences in this specimen translate into the identical CDR3. The chain is built from TRBV19 and TRBJ1-3; D is undetermined. CDR1 is LNHDA, CDR2 SQIVND, per germline (reference sequence). V was clipped by 5 bases and J by 0 bases, with 2 bases between them. There are 12 residues in the CDR3. The CDR3 reads CASSYSGNTIYF. The CDR3 DNA sequence: TGTGCCAGTAGTTACTCTGGAAACACCATATATTTT.

The chain carries TRBV10-3 and TRBJ2-2; no definite D call. This CDR3 is 13 amino acids long. Per germline, CDR1 ENHRY and CDR2 SYGVKD. With 6 bases removed from V and 1 base from J, the gap between germline ends came to 6 bases. CDR3 region: CAISPQNTGELFF. CDR3 bases: TGTGCCATCAGCCCCCAGAACACCGGGGAGCTGTTTTTT.

In its sample, this clone was seen a few times. The rearrangement links TRBV5-6 to TRBJ1-2; D is unclear. Trimming left V 1 base short and J 2 bases short, with 0 bases between. This CDR3 has 11 amino acids. Germline V lookup: CDR1 SGHDT, CDR2 YYEEEE. The chain's CDR3 is CASSLNYGYTF. The CDR3 coding sequence is TGTGCCAGCAGCTTGAACTATGGCTACACCTTC.

The chain employs TRBV3-1 (or the pseudogene TRBV3-2) and TRBJ1-3, with D tentatively TRBD1 (6 bases). This CDR3 spans 16 amino acids. CDR1 and CDR2 from the germline V gene are LGHDT and YNNKEL (reference sequence). V gave up 4 bases and J gave up 4 bases, with 17 bases separating them. In DNA form, the CDR3 reads TGTGCCAGCAGCCCAACCGACAGGCTAGCCGGAAACACCATATATTTT. It codes for CASSPTDRLAGNTIYF.

This clone has only a few counts. The chain has TRBV6-2 or TRBV6-3 and TRBJ1-5, with D uncertain. CDR1 is MNHEY, CDR2 SVGEGT, per germline. The ends were cut back, 5 bases at V and 10 bases at J, with 15 bases in the middle. The CDR3 runs to 13 residues. The CDR3 nucleotides are TGTGCCAGCAGTCCCCTGGAGGGTCTTCCCCAGCATTTT. Protein sequence: CASSPLEGLPQHF.

This clone has only one observation. The chain carries TRBV28 and TRBJ2-1; D is uncertain. Germline V CDR1 and CDR2: MDHEN, SYDVKM. CDR3 size: 11 residues. V was clipped by 5 bases and J by 6 bases, with 5 bases between them. The chain's CDR3 is CASSILNEQFF. CDR3 coding DNA: TGTGCCAGCAGTATCCTCAATGAGCAGTTCTTC.

This clone is deemed medium-sized. V gene TRBV4-2 combines with J gene TRBJ2-7, with a possible D match to TRBD2 (5 bases). CDR1 is LGHNA and CDR2 is YNFKEQ in the germline V gene. The CDR3 totals 16 residues. The germline V and J ends were trimmed by 0 bases and 2 bases, with 14 bases remaining between them. The CDR3 DNA is TGTGCCAGCAGCCAAGAACCCAGCGGACTGACCTACGAGCAGTACTTC. Translation: CASSQEPSGLTYEQYF.

The chain is built from TRBV7-9 and TRBJ2-3; D not resolved. The ends were cut back, 5 bases at V and 5 bases at J, with 8 bases in the middle. The CDR3 is 12 amino acids. Germline CDR1 and CDR2: SEHNR and FQNEAQ (reference sequence). The CDR3 loop is CASSPTRDTQYF. As DNA, the CDR3 is TGTGCCAGCAGCCCCACAAGAGATACGCAGTATTTT.

This clone was seen only a few times. The CDR3 sequence is CASSQRASYNSPLHF. The CDR3 nucleotides read TGTGCCAGCAGCCAGCGGGCCTCCTATAATTCACCCCTCCACTTT. V and J are TRBV7-8 and TRBJ1-6, with D unresolved. The V and J ends lost 5 bases and 0 bases respectively, with 8 bases between them. Germline assignment: CDR1 SGHVS and CDR2 FQNEAQ. The CDR3 contains 15 residues.

This clone was recorded once. V gene TRBV5-1 combines with J gene TRBJ2-1, with D perhaps TRBD1 (7 bases). Germline V gene sequence: CDR1 SGHRS, CDR2 YFSETQ. Trimming pared 2 bases from V and 0 bases from J, leaving 21 bases between. The CDR3 extends over 19 amino acids. The CDR3 reads CASSLLKFGRGDSYNEQFF. CDR3 coding DNA: TGCGCCAGCAGCTTACTCAAGTTCGGCAGGGGGGACTCCTACAATGAGCAGTTCTTC.

The J gene is TRBJ1-2, the V gene TRBV28; the D gene is possibly TRBD1 (5 bases). CDR1 and CDR2 from the germline V gene are MDHEN and SYDVKM. V was pared by 5 bases and J by 7 bases, with 17 bases between. This CDR3 spans 14 amino acids. CDR3 loop: CASSESTALTGYTF. As DNA, the CDR3 is TGTGCCAGCAGTGAATCGACAGCTTTAACTGGCTACACCTTC.

The rearrangement uses TRBV11-2 and TRBJ2-6; D tentatively fits TRBD1 or TRBD2 (5 bases each). The germline V gene has CDR1 SGHAT and CDR2 FQNNGV. This CDR3 spans 18 amino acids. The V end lost 2 bases, the J end lost 0 bases, and 14 bases lay between the germline ends. The CDR3 reads CASSLKHVGDSGANVLTF. CDR3 nucleotide sequence: TGTGCCAGCAGCTTAAAGCACGTGGGGGACTCTGGGGCCAACGTCCTGACTTTC.

The genes are TRBV5-6 and TRBJ2-5, with D perhaps assigned TRBD1 or TRBD2 (5 bases each). V was shortened by 3 bases and J by 5 bases, with 14 bases between the two germline ends. Looked up from germline, CDR1 is SGHDT and CDR2 is YYEEEE. The CDR3 totals 14 residues. DNA for the CDR3: TGTGCCAGCAGCTCGGGGACCTCCTGGGAGACCCAGTACTTC. Translating it yields CASSSGTSWETQYF. Filled out from reference TRBV5-6 and TRBJ2-5, the complete variable domain reads DAGVTQSPTHLIKTRGQQVTLRCSPKSGHDTVSWYQQALGQGPQFIFQYYEEEERQRGNFPDRFSGHQFPNYSSELNVNALLLGDSALYLCASSSGTSWETQYFGPGTRLLVL.

This chain joins TRBV4-1 and TRBJ2-5; D may correspond to TRBD1 or TRBD2 (5 bases each). Trimming pared 3 bases from V and 5 bases from J, leaving 25 bases between. Germline CDR1 MGHRA, CDR2 YSYEKL. There are 18 residues in the CDR3. The CDR3 loop is CASSHGVSGPRGGETQYF. The CDR3 DNA reads as TGCGCCAGCAGCCACGGCGTCTCGGGGCCCCGGGGTGGGGAGACCCAGTACTTC.

The V call is TRBV6-5, the J call TRBJ2-1; D tentatively reads TRBD1 or TRBD2 (6 bases each). The ends were cut back, 0 bases at V and 7 bases at J, with 16 bases in the middle. The germline gives CDR1 MNHEY, CDR2 SVGAGI. The CDR3 spans 16 residues. The CDR3 region has the DNA TGTGCCAGCAGTTACTCGGACTATGCTAGGGGGAATGAGCAGTTCTTC. As protein: CASSYSDYARGNEQFF.

V gene TRBV27 combines with J gene TRBJ2-7, with 8 bases aligning to TRBD1. Germline V gene lookup returns CDR1 MNHEY and CDR2 SMNVEV (reference sequence). Trimming took 2 bases from V and 1 from J; bases not matched to a gene: 4. The CDR3 runs to 15 residues. The DNA for the CDR3 is TGTGCCAGCAGTTTACTAGGGACAGGATCCTACGAGCAGTACTTC. This sequence encodes CASSLLGTGSYEQYF.

The chain employs TRBV2 and TRBJ2-7, with 13 positions matching TRBD2. There are 18 residues in the CDR3. V lost 5 bases, J lost 6 bases, and 16 bases stayed unmatched. In germline, CDR1 is SNHLY, CDR2 FYNNEI. The CDR3 is CASSWIGGLAGEFGEQYF. The DNA for the CDR3 is TGTGCCAGCAGTTGGATAGGTGGACTAGCGGGGGAGTTTGGCGAGCAGTACTTC.

V is TRBV15 and J is TRBJ2-1, with 7 bases identical to TRBD1. The germline CDR1 and CDR2 sequences are LNHNV and YYDKDF (reference sequence). V lost 5 bases and J lost 1; bases outside the gene matches: 5. The CDR3 has 15 residues. Here the CDR3 reads CATSRDRESYNEQFF. CDR3 DNA sequence: TGTGCCACCAGCCGTGACAGGGAGTCCTACAATGAGCAGTTCTTC. Complete variable domain (other parts from reference TRBV15 and TRBJ2-1): DAMVIQNPRYQVTQFGKPVTLSCSQTLNHNVMYWYQQKSSQAPKLLFHYYDKDFNNEADTPDNFQSRRPNTSFCFLDIRSPGLGDTAMYLCATSRDRESYNEQFFGPGTRLTVL.

This clone was seen once. The chain uses TRBV9 and TRBJ1-5, with D unresolved. The germline V gene has CDR1 SGDLS and CDR2 YYNGEE. This CDR3 region has 14 residues. V was cut by 3 bases and J by 0 bases, with 7 bases left in between. DNA of the CDR3: TGTGCCAGCAGCGCCACAGATAGCAATCAGCCCCAGCATTTT. Residues: CASSATDSNQPQHF.

This clone has only one observation. J is TRBJ1-5 and V is TRBV4-1, with TRBD1 identical over 11 bases. This CDR3 is built from 15 residues. Trimming removed 0 bases from V and 7 bases from J; junction bases left unmatched: 2. Looked up from germline, CDR1 is MGHRA and CDR2 is YSYEKL. DNA of the CDR3: TGCGCCAGCAGCCAAGAGGGACAGGGGGAACAGCCCCAGCATTTT. Amino acids: CASSQEGQGEQPQHF.

This clone qualifies as medium-sized (0.01 to 0.1%). The chain carries TRBV27 and TRBJ2-1; 9 bases agree with TRBD1. CDR1 and CDR2 from the germline V gene are MNHEY and SMNVEV (reference sequence). There are 14 residues in the CDR3. This CDR3 reads CETGTGTIGNEQFF. CDR3 in DNA: TGTGAGACCGGGACAGGGACAATCGGAAATGAGCAGTTCTTC.

V usage is TRBV3-1 (or the pseudogene TRBV3-2) and J usage is TRBJ2-5; D not certain. Germline lookup yields CDR1 LGHDT and CDR2 YNNKEL (reference sequence). The CDR3 is made up of 12 amino acids. Trimming stripped 4 bases from V and 5 bases from J, with 8 bases between. The CDR3 coding sequence is TGTGCCAGCAGCCCGGTTAGGGAGACCCAGTACTTC. This sequence encodes CASSPVRETQYF.

This clone was counted a single time. This chain connects TRBV5-1 to TRBJ1-1; D is unresolved. This CDR3 is built from 13 residues. Between the trimmed V and J ends, which lost 5 bases and 0 bases, there was a span of 8 bases. Germline V lookup: CDR1 SGHRS, CDR2 YFSETQ. The CDR3 DNA reads TGCGCCAGCAGTTTGAAGCTGAACACTGAAGCTTTCTTT. Residues: CASSLKLNTEAFF.

The rearrangement joins TRBV18 to TRBJ2-7, with a tentative D call TRBD1 (5 bases). The CDR3 consists of 15 residues. Per germline, CDR1 KGHSH and CDR2 LQKENI. The germline V and J ends were trimmed by 0 bases and 1 base, with 10 bases remaining between them. CDR3 protein: CASSPPETVSYEQYF. The CDR3, as DNA: TGTGCCAGCTCACCACCAGAGACAGTTTCCTACGAGCAGTACTTC.

V and J are TRBV3-1 (or the pseudogene TRBV3-2) and TRBJ2-2, with a tentative D call TRBD2 (5 bases). V was clipped by 2 bases and J by 8 bases, with 12 bases between them. This CDR3 spans 14 amino acids. CDR1 and CDR2 (germline): LGHDT, YNNKEL (reference sequence). In DNA form, the CDR3 reads TGTGCCAGCAGCCAACGAGGGAGTGGGGGGGAGCTGTTTTTT. This sequence encodes CASSQRGSGGELFF.

This clone was seen a single time. V gene TRBV6-4 combines with J gene TRBJ1-1; TRBD1 matches at 9 bases. Losses at the gene ends were 6 bases for V and 0 bases for J; bases not matched to a gene: 8. The CDR3 is 16 residues long. Per germline, CDR1 MRHNA and CDR2 SNTAGT. CDR3 sequence reads: CASSRQGGSMNTEAFF. CDR3 in DNA: TGTGCCAGCAGCAGACAGGGGGGTAGCATGAACACTGAAGCTTTCTTT.

The chain links TRBV7-9 to TRBJ1-2, with D maybe TRBD1 (5 bases). CDR1 and CDR2 from the germline V gene are SEHNR and FQNEAQ (reference sequence). CDR3 length equals 13 residues. The V end lost 0 bases, the J end lost 8 bases, and 10 bases lay between the germline ends. The CDR3 sequence: CASSLAQGPGYTF. As DNA, the CDR3 is TGTGCCAGCAGCTTAGCGCAGGGCCCGGGCTACACCTTC.

This clone turned up a few times. The chain couples TRBV10-3 to TRBJ2-2; D unresolved. Germline V gives CDR1 ENHRY, CDR2 SYGVKD. Deletions cut 8 bases from V and 0 bases from J, with 10 bases between. The CDR3 is 14 residues long. In nucleotides, the CDR3 is TGTGCCATCGGCACGAGGTCGAACACCGGGGAGCTGTTTTTT. Its protein is CAIGTRSNTGELFF.

This clone was recorded once. The chain couples TRBV3-1 (or the pseudogene TRBV3-2) to TRBJ1-5; tentatively, D is TRBD1 (5 bases). V lost 4 bases and J 3 bases, leaving 7 bases between the germline ends. In germline, CDR1 is LGHDT, CDR2 YNNKEL (reference sequence). CDR3 size: 13 residues. DNA for the CDR3: TGTGCCAGCAGCCCAGGGTACAATCAGCCCCAGCATTTT. It yields the protein CASSPGYNQPQHF.

With respect to this clone: An end of the junction differs from the germline gene, which may be a read error. V usage is TRBV7-7 and J usage is TRBJ2-3, with 7 bases that match TRBD2. Germline CDR1 and CDR2: SSHAT and FNYEAQ (reference sequence). CDR3 size: 15 residues. CDR3 bases: TGTGCTAGCAGCCGGACGGGGGGACCCACAGATACGCAGTATTTT. Translated, it gives CASSRTGGPTDTQYF.